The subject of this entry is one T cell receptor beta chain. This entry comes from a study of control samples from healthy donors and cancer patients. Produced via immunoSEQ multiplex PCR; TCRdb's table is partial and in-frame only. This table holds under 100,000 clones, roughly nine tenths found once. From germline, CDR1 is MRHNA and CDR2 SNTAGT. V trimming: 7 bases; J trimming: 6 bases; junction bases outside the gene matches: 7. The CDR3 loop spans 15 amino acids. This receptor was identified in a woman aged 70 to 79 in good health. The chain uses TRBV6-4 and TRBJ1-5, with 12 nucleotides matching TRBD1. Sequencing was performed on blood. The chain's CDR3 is CASNYPGQGAQPQHF. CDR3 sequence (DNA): TGTGCCAGCAATTATCCGGGACAGGGGGCTCAGCCCCAGCATTTT.